This T cell receptor (beta chain) was retrieved from a study of blood T cell repertoires in COVID-19. Study-wide background: Samples came from the United States, Italy and Spain, spanning acute and convalescent COVID-19. PBMCs, B-cell-depleted T cells, or T cells were the source of the cDNA or gDNA that made up the material.

Original handling: Amplification of reference gene primers was used by the study to estimate nucleated cell counts. TCRdb's copy holds only in-frame clones and misses some; the assay was immunoSEQ multiplex PCR. V, J and clone size derive from that table, while D and trimming were established from the DNA sequence. The data hold just over 300,000 clones, with about nine tenths observed a single time. Seattle-derived patients entered the study during active infection and were followed longitudinally. The CDR3 covers 14 residues. Germline CDR1 reads LGHDT; CDR2 reads YNNKEL (reference sequence). V gave up 4 bases and J gave up 0 bases, with 7 bases separating them.

The sequence was collected from a woman in her thirties with COVID-19, enrolled during active disease. V gene TRBV3-1 (or the pseudogene TRBV3-2) combines with J gene TRBJ1-5; D might be TRBD1 (5 bases). Input material: peripheral blood. The CDR3 reads CASSPQGSNQPQHF. The CDR3 DNA sequence: TGTGCCAGCAGCCCTCAGGGTAGCAATCAGCCCCAGCATTTT.